This is a list of T cell receptor beta chains from one sample in a study of neoadjuvant nivolumab and ipilimumab in lung cancer. Method: immunoSEQ multiplex PCR; TCRdb's copy keeps in-frame clones and lacks some. The profile covers about 3,700 clones, with approximately 91% appearing a single time and roughly 4.8% taken by the ten largest. The sample in question was adjacent normal lung tissue, obtained after neoadjuvant nivolumab, alone or with ipilimumab, at or shortly before surgery. The receptors were gathered from an adult with non-small cell lung cancer. Both conserved end residues are part of each CDR3. Each record gives: V gene, D gene, clone size, J gene, CDR3 protein, CDR3 DNA. A D gene is named only where the DNA matches it firmly. Only part of the rows carry a size: once, few, many, or a class if the clone is expanded.

TRBV5-1	TRBD1	-	TRBJ2-5	CASKGTGGQETQYF	TGCGCCAGCAAGGGGACAGGGGGACAAGAGACCCAGTACTTC
TRBV5-4	-	-	TRBJ2-5	CASSFKGPRETQYF	TGTGCCAGCAGCTTCAAGGGACCGAGGGAGACCCAGTACTTC
TRBV5-1	-	-	TRBJ2-2	CASSSQGNTGELFF	TGCGCCAGCAGCTCACAGGGGAACACCGGGGAGCTGTTTTTT
TRBV29-1	-	-	TRBJ1-1	CSVSQGGPTEAFF	TGCAGCGTTTCCCAGGGAGGGCCCACTGAAGCTTTCTTT
TRBV27	TRBD1	-	TRBJ1-2	CASTKLTGGGSFGYTF	TGTGCCAGCACCAAATTGACAGGGGGCGGCTCTTTTGGCTACACCTTC
TRBV28	TRBD1	-	TRBJ1-1	CASSSRTGWGKAFF	TGTGCCAGCAGTTCCCGGACAGGGTGGGGAAAGGCTTTCTTT
TRBV28	-	few	TRBJ1-2	CASKSSNYGYTF	TGTGCCAGCAAATCCTCTAACTATGGCTACACCTTC
TRBV9	-	-	TRBJ2-7	CASSVEGSGGILLQYF	TGTGCCAGCAGCGTAGAGGGAAGTGGCGGGATCCTCTTGCAGTACTTC
TRBV5-4	TRBD2	-	TRBJ2-3	CASSPGLAGASTDTQYF	TGTGCCAGCAGCCCAGGACTAGCGGGAGCTAGCACAGATACGCAGTATTTT
TRBV6-6	-	-	TRBJ1-4	CASREPTNEKLFF	TGTGCCAGCAGGGAACCAACTAATGAAAAACTGTTTTTT
TRBV29-1	-	once	TRBJ2-7	CSVEFAEKSYEQYF	TGCAGCGTTGAATTCGCGGAAAAGAGCTACGAGCAGTACTTC
TRBV4-1	-	once	TRBJ1-2	CASSPAEGVNYGYTF	TGCGCCAGCAGCCCCGCCGAGGGGGTTAACTATGGCTACACCTTC
TRBV6-1	-	-	TRBJ2-7	CASSEATGLTYEQYF	TGTGCCAGCAGTGAAGCAACTGGGCTTACCTACGAGCAGTACTTC
TRBV9	-	-	TRBJ1-5	CASSVAGDSNQPQHF	TGTGCCAGCAGCGTAGCGGGGGATAGCAATCAGCCCCAGCATTTT
TRBV7-9	TRBD1	-	TRBJ1-1	CASSSGEGQRKFAEAFF	TGTGCCAGCAGTTCTGGCGAGGGACAGCGGAAATTTGCTGAAGCTTTCTTT
TRBV5-4	TRBD1	-	TRBJ2-2	CASSRQGPGELFF	TGTGCCAGCAGTCGACAGGGACCCGGGGAGCTGTTTTTT
TRBV18	-	-	TRBJ2-1	CASSPPGTFNEQFF	TGTGCCAGCTCACCACCCGGGACTTTCAATGAGCAGTTCTTC
TRBV28	TRBD1	-	TRBJ1-2	CASSPTGEVGYTF	TGTGCCAGCAGCCCCACAGGGGAGGTAGGCTACACCTTC
TRBV6-5	-	-	TRBJ2-7	CASRRGLDYEQYF	TGTGCCAGCAGGAGGGGACTGGACTACGAGCAGTACTTC
TRBV28	-	-	TRBJ1-1	CASRFMNTEAFF	TGTGCCAGCAGATTCATGAACACTGAAGCTTTCTTT
TRBV25-1	-	-	TRBJ1-1	CASSERTSLDTEAFF	TGTGCCAGCAGTGAACGGACGAGTCTGGACACTGAAGCTTTCTTT
TRBV15	TRBD2	-	TRBJ2-7	CATSFGLAGIGEQYF	TGTGCCACCAGCTTCGGACTAGCGGGAATTGGCGAGCAGTACTTC
TRBV2	-	-	TRBJ2-3	CASGAESTDTQYF	TGTGCCAGCGGGGCAGAATCCACAGATACGCAGTATTTT
TRBV6-1	-	-	TRBJ1-1	CASSEGYTEAFF	TGTGCCAGCAGTGAAGGCTATACTGAAGCTTTCTTT
TRBV11-2	TRBD1	-	TRBJ2-5	CASSGTAFQETQYF	TGTGCCAGCAGCGGGACAGCTTTCCAAGAGACCCAGTACTTC
TRBV5-6	-	-	TRBJ1-1	CASSSFGRGEREAEAFF	TGTGCCAGCAGCTCCTTCGGGAGGGGCGAACGTGAGGCTGAAGCTTTCTTT
TRBV7-2	-	few	TRBJ1-5	CASSAYNQPQHF	TGTGCCAGCAGCGCCTACAATCAGCCCCAGCATTTT
TRBV11-2	TRBD2	-	TRBJ2-3	CASSPKAGASTDTQYF	TGTGCCAGCAGCCCAAAAGCGGGAGCTAGCACAGATACGCAGTATTTT
TRBV2	TRBD2	-	TRBJ2-1	CASSTRTSGTNEQFF	TGTGCCAGCAGTACCCGGACTAGCGGGACGAATGAGCAGTTCTTC
TRBV6-5	-	-	TRBJ2-7	CASSPDGTYEQYF	TGTGCCAGCAGCCCGGACGGAACCTACGAGCAGTACTTC
TRBV10-3	TRBD1	-	TRBJ1-2	CAVLNRGANYGYTF	TGTGCCGTGCTAAACAGGGGAGCTAACTATGGCTACACCTTC
TRBV11-2	TRBD2	once	TRBJ2-1	CASSLSLRLAGVEQFF	TGTGCCAGCAGCTTATCGCTGCGGTTGGCGGGAGTAGAGCAGTTCTTC
TRBV7-2	-	-	TRBJ2-1	CASSLGSGVSGNEQFF	TGTGCCAGCAGCTTAGGGTCTGGGGTATCGGGGAATGAGCAGTTCTTC
TRBV5-6	-	-	TRBJ1-1	CASSLGLLNTEAFF	TGTGCCAGCAGCTTGGGGCTCCTGAACACTGAAGCTTTCTTT
TRBV13	TRBD2	-	TRBJ2-7	CASSSSGSTYEQYF	TGTGCCAGCAGCTCTAGCGGGAGTACCTACGAGCAGTACTTC
TRBV6-1	TRBD1	-	TRBJ1-1	CASTMGQLNTEAFF	TGTGCCAGCACCATGGGACAGCTGAACACTGAAGCTTTCTTT
TRBV7-9	-	-	TRBJ2-5	CASSKEGGQETQYF	TGTGCCAGCAGCAAAGAGGGCGGCCAAGAGACCCAGTACTTC
TRBV7-8	-	-	TRBJ1-5	CASSFGRDVSQPQHF	TGTGCCAGCAGCTTCGGCAGGGATGTTTCTCAGCCCCAGCATTTT
TRBV2	TRBD1	once	TRBJ1-5	CASIRDRALNQPQHF	TGTGCCAGCATCAGGGACAGGGCGTTAAATCAGCCCCAGCATTTT
TRBV5-4	-	-	TRBJ2-2	CASSLTVSNTGELFF	TGTGCCAGCAGCTTAACGGTCTCGAACACCGGGGAGCTGTTTTTT
TRBV4-1	-	-	TRBJ1-4	CASSQDGAAGSEKLFF	TGCGCCAGCAGCCAAGATGGGGCCGCTGGGAGTGAAAAACTGTTTTTT
TRBV4-1	TRBD1	-	TRBJ1-2	CASSIAGTGHNYGYTF	TGCGCCAGCAGCATCGCCGGGACAGGGCACAACTATGGCTACACCTTC
TRBV4-1	TRBD1	-	TRBJ1-4	CASSRWRTGLRATNEKLFF	TGCGCCAGCAGCAGATGGAGGACAGGGCTTCGGGCAACTAATGAAAAACTGTTTTTT
TRBV6-6	-	few	TRBJ2-7	CASSYSSGGSSYEQYF	TGTGCCAGCAGTTACAGCTCAGGGGGGAGCTCCTACGAGCAGTACTTC
TRBV6-1	-	-	TRBJ2-7	CASSEDAGRQYF	TGTGCCAGCAGTGAAGATGCAGGAAGGCAGTACTTC